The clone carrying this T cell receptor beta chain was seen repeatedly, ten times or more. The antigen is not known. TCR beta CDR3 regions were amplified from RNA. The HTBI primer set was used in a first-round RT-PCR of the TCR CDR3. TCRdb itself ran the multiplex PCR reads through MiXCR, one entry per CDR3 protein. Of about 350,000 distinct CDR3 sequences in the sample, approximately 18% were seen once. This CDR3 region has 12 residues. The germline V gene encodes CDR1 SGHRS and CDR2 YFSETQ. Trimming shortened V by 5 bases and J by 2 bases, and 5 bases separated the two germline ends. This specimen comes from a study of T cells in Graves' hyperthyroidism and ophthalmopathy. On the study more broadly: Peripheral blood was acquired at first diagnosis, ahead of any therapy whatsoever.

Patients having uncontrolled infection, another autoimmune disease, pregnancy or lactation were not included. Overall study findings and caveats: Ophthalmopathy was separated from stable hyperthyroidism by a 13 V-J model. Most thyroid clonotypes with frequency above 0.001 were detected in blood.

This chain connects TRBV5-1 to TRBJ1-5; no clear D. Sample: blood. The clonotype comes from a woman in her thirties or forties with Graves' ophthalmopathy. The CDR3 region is CASRLRNQPQHF. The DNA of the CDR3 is TGCGCCAGCAGATTGCGCAATCAGCCCCAGCATTTT.